A selection of T cell receptor beta chains follows, all from one sample in a study of control samples from healthy donors and cancer patients. Measured with immunoSEQ multiplex PCR; TCRdb has only the in-frame clones, and not every one. The sample carries some 130,000 clones, 92% recorded once. The sequenced material came from blood. These receptor sequences come from a woman aged 45-60 years in good health. Each CDR3 is given with its conserved first and last residue. Fields, in order: V gene, clone size, D gene, J gene, CDR3 DNA, CDR3 protein. A D gene is named only where the DNA matches it firmly. Clone size, where shown, is once, few, many, or a class for clones that have expanded.

v_call: TRBV5-4; clone_size: NA; d_call: NA; j_call: TRBJ2-7; cdr3_nt: TGTGCCAGCAGCCGACAGGACTCCTACGAGCAGTACTTC; cdr3_aa: CASSRQDSYEQYF
v_call: TRBV24-1; clone_size: NA; d_call: NA; j_call: TRBJ2-1; cdr3_nt: TGTGCCACCAGTGATCCCTCAGGGGCTAGTTCCTACAATGAGCAGTTCTTC; cdr3_aa: CATSDPSGASSYNEQFF
v_call: TRBV7-9; clone_size: NA; d_call: TRBD1; j_call: TRBJ1-4; cdr3_nt: TGTGCCAGCAGAGGACAGGGGACCAATGAAAAACTGTTTTTT; cdr3_aa: CASRGQGTNEKLFF
v_call: TRBV19; clone_size: NA; d_call: TRBD2; j_call: TRBJ2-7; cdr3_nt: TGTGCCACCCGACTAGCGGGGAGCTCCTACGAGCAGTACTTC; cdr3_aa: CATRLAGSSYEQYF
v_call: TRBV10-3; clone_size: NA; d_call: TRBD1; j_call: TRBJ1-2; cdr3_nt: TGTGCCATCAGTGGACGAGGACAGGGGATTTATGGCTACACCTTC; cdr3_aa: CAISGRGQGIYGYTF
v_call: TRBV11-2; clone_size: NA; d_call: NA; j_call: TRBJ2-2; cdr3_nt: TGTGCCAGCAGCCTTAGACGGGGCGAGGGGGGGTACACCGGGGAGCTGTTTTTT; cdr3_aa: CASSLRRGEGGYTGELFF
v_call: TRBV5-1; clone_size: NA; d_call: NA; j_call: TRBJ1-5; cdr3_nt: TGCGCCAGCAGCGTGGATGGCCAGCCCCAGCATTTT; cdr3_aa: CASSVDGQPQHF
v_call: TRBV11-3; clone_size: once; d_call: NA; j_call: TRBJ2-1; cdr3_nt: TGTGCCAGCAGTTCGATTCCCTACAATGAGCAGTTCTTC; cdr3_aa: CASSSIPYNEQFF
v_call: TRBV30; clone_size: NA; d_call: NA; j_call: TRBJ1-3; cdr3_nt: TGTGCCTGGAGTGCTGGCTCTGGAAACACCATATATTTT; cdr3_aa: CAWSAGSGNTIYF
v_call: TRBV28; clone_size: NA; d_call: NA; j_call: TRBJ1-5; cdr3_nt: TGTGCCAGCAGTTTAGTAGGAGGCGGTCAGCCCCAGCATTTT; cdr3_aa: CASSLVGGGQPQHF
v_call: TRBV3-1/TRBV3-2; clone_size: NA; d_call: NA; j_call: TRBJ1-1; cdr3_nt: TGTGCCAGCAGTGCCCTGACTGAAGCTTTCTTT; cdr3_aa: CASSALTEAFF
v_call: TRBV7-9; clone_size: once; d_call: TRBD1; j_call: TRBJ1-2; cdr3_nt: TGTGCCAGCAGCTTAAAGACAGGGTGGTCTAACTATGGCTACACCTTC; cdr3_aa: CASSLKTGWSNYGYTF
v_call: TRBV5-4; clone_size: NA; d_call: NA; j_call: TRBJ1-2; cdr3_nt: TGTGCCAGCAGCTTGGGTCCTAATGGTCCGCTCTATGGCTACACCTTC; cdr3_aa: CASSLGPNGPLYGYTF
v_call: TRBV19; clone_size: NA; d_call: TRBD1; j_call: TRBJ1-1; cdr3_nt: TGTGCCAGTAGTAGTGGGACAGGCGTCGGGAACACTGAAGCTTTCTTT; cdr3_aa: CASSSGTGVGNTEAFF
v_call: TRBV28; clone_size: NA; d_call: NA; j_call: TRBJ2-5; cdr3_nt: TGTGCCAGCAGTGCGAACCACGAGACCCAGTACTTC; cdr3_aa: CASSANHETQYF
v_call: TRBV27; clone_size: NA; d_call: TRBD1; j_call: TRBJ2-3; cdr3_nt: TGTGCCAGCAGTCCGGGGAGGGACAGGGGTCGGACAGATACGCAGTATTTT; cdr3_aa: CASSPGRDRGRTDTQYF
v_call: TRBV30; clone_size: NA; d_call: NA; j_call: TRBJ2-6; cdr3_nt: TGTGCCTGGACCACCTCTGGGGCCAACGTCCTGACTTTC; cdr3_aa: CAWTTSGANVLTF
v_call: TRBV3-1/TRBV3-2; clone_size: NA; d_call: NA; j_call: TRBJ1-1; cdr3_nt: TGTGCCAGCAGCCAAGCACACACAGGGATAACTGAAGCTTTCTTT; cdr3_aa: CASSQAHTGITEAFF
v_call: TRBV6-4; clone_size: NA; d_call: TRBD2; j_call: TRBJ2-1; cdr3_nt: TGTGCCAGCAGCTCTAGCGGGAGTTTCAATGAGCAGTTCTTC; cdr3_aa: CASSSSGSFNEQFF
v_call: TRBV4-2; clone_size: NA; d_call: NA; j_call: TRBJ1-2; cdr3_nt: TGTGCCAGCAGCCAAGATGCATATCGGGCAGTTACTAACTATGGCTACACCTTC; cdr3_aa: CASSQDAYRAVTNYGYTF
v_call: TRBV11-2; clone_size: NA; d_call: TRBD1; j_call: TRBJ2-7; cdr3_nt: TGTGCCAGCAGCTTAGTTTCCGGGGACAGGGGGTTCTACGAGCAGTACTTC; cdr3_aa: CASSLVSGDRGFYEQYF
v_call: TRBV3-1/TRBV3-2; clone_size: NA; d_call: TRBD2; j_call: TRBJ2-3; cdr3_nt: TGTGCCAGCAGCCTCCTCGGGACTAGCGGGAACACAGATACGCAGTATTTT; cdr3_aa: CASSLLGTSGNTDTQYF
v_call: TRBV5-1; clone_size: NA; d_call: NA; j_call: TRBJ2-1; cdr3_nt: TGCGCCAGCAGTCCCCAGGGACTGTACAATGAGCAGTTCTTC; cdr3_aa: CASSPQGLYNEQFF
v_call: TRBV3-1/TRBV3-2; clone_size: NA; d_call: NA; j_call: TRBJ1-6; cdr3_nt: TGTGCCAGCAGCCAAGATCCCGGGACCCTTGGGTCACCCCTCCACTTT; cdr3_aa: CASSQDPGTLGSPLHF
v_call: TRBV10-2; clone_size: NA; d_call: NA; j_call: TRBJ1-6; cdr3_nt: TGCGCCAGCAAAACAACAGGAGGCAATTCACCCCTCCACTTT; cdr3_aa: CASKTTGGNSPLHF
v_call: TRBV19; clone_size: NA; d_call: NA; j_call: TRBJ2-7; cdr3_nt: TGTGCCAGTACTGGATCACACACCTACGAGCAGTACTTC; cdr3_aa: CASTGSHTYEQYF
v_call: TRBV30; clone_size: once; d_call: TRBD1; j_call: TRBJ1-1; cdr3_nt: TGTGCCTGGAGTAGAGAATCGACAGGGGAAACTGAAGCTTTCTTT; cdr3_aa: CAWSRESTGETEAFF
v_call: TRBV28; clone_size: few; d_call: NA; j_call: TRBJ1-1; cdr3_nt: TGTGCCAGCGAGGAGGGGCCCCTGAACACTGAAGCTTTCTTT; cdr3_aa: CASEEGPLNTEAFF
v_call: TRBV14; clone_size: NA; d_call: NA; j_call: TRBJ2-7; cdr3_nt: TGTGCCAGCAGCCAAGATAGGATTGGGGGCTACGAGCAGTACTTC; cdr3_aa: CASSQDRIGGYEQYF
v_call: TRBV4-2; clone_size: NA; d_call: NA; j_call: TRBJ2-7; cdr3_nt: TGTGCCAGCAGCCAAGACGGTACGGGGTCTGGCTACGAGCAGTACTTC; cdr3_aa: CASSQDGTGSGYEQYF
v_call: TRBV7-9; clone_size: NA; d_call: TRBD2; j_call: TRBJ2-1; cdr3_nt: TGTGCCAGCAGCTTAGGACTAGCGGGGACGTACAATGAGCAGTTCTTC; cdr3_aa: CASSLGLAGTYNEQFF
v_call: TRBV5-1; clone_size: NA; d_call: NA; j_call: TRBJ2-5; cdr3_nt: TGCGCCAGCAGCCTGGACCAAGAGACCCAGTACTTC; cdr3_aa: CASSLDQETQYF
v_call: TRBV18; clone_size: NA; d_call: NA; j_call: TRBJ1-1; cdr3_nt: TGTGCCAGCTCAGTTGAACGGGTCCACACTGAAGCTTTCTTT; cdr3_aa: CASSVERVHTEAFF